This entry lists 16 T cell receptor beta chains sequenced from one sample in a study of radiation and T cells in renal cell carcinoma. Specified time point: baseline pretreatment blood. Treatment meaning: 15 Gy SBRT to primary tumor, nephrectomy 4 weeks later. Here immunoSEQ multiplex PCR was the method, and the copy in TCRdb shows in-frame clones only, minus some. The table includes 150,000 or so clones, around nine tenths detected once. Sample: blood, taken from a patient whose treatment included radiotherapy and nephrectomy. The receptors shown here come from a woman between 50 and 59 years old with renal cell carcinoma.

V is TRBV29-1 and J is TRBJ2-5; 11 bases map to TRBD2. Germline CDR1 reads SQVTM; CDR2 reads ANQGSEA. This CDR3 spans 14 amino acids. CDR3 nucleotides: TGCACGATAGCGGGGGGGCTTGGAATCGAGACCCAGTACTTC. This translates into CTIAGGLGIETQYF.

The chain joins TRBV27 to TRBJ2-7, with D maybe TRBD1 (6 bases). CDR1 is MNHEY and CDR2 is SMNVEV in the germline V gene (reference sequence). V lost 0 bases and J lost 2, with 8 bases in between. CDR3 size: 14 residues. The CDR3 nucleotides are TGTGCCAGCAGTTTATCCCCAGGGGCCTACGAGCAGTACTTC. It is translated as CASSLSPGAYEQYF.

This rearrangement joins TRBV7-9 to TRBJ2-5; maybe TRBD1 (6 bases). The CDR3 is 14 amino acids. Per germline, CDR1 SEHNR and CDR2 FQNEAQ (reference sequence). V was cut by 3 bases and J by 5 bases, with 13 bases left in between. This CDR3 reads CASSFLQGAETQYF. CDR3 in DNA: TGTGCCAGCAGCTTTCTACAGGGAGCGGAGACCCAGTACTTC.

The chain recombines TRBV7-8 with TRBJ2-7; 12 bases fit TRBD1. Trimming removed 1 base from V and 5 bases from J; junction bases left unmatched: 3. The CDR3 length is 15 residues. Germline V gene data show CDR1 as SGHVS and CDR2 as FQNEAQ. CDR3 bases: TGTGCCAGCAGCTTAGGGGACAGGGGGCGGAACGAGCAGTACTTC. Amino acids: CASSLGDRGRNEQYF.

The V gene is TRBV5-6, the J gene TRBJ1-6, with D possibly TRBD1 on 5 matching bases. The CDR3 loop spans 16 amino acids. Per germline, CDR1 SGHDT and CDR2 YYEEEE. The germline V and J ends were trimmed by 4 bases and 0 bases, with 11 bases remaining between them. CDR3 loop: CASSPGGSSYNSPLHF. The CDR3 DNA is TGTGCCAGCAGCCCCGGGGGGTCCTCCTATAATTCACCCCTCCACTTT.

The chain recombines TRBV6-1 with TRBJ1-5; maybe TRBD1 (6 bases). V was shortened by 9 bases and J by 0 bases, with 9 bases between the two germline ends. The CDR3 extends over 13 amino acids. Germline lookup yields CDR1 MNHNS and CDR2 SASEGT. CDR3 protein: CASNRDSNQPQHF. For the CDR3, the DNA is TGTGCCAGTAACAGGGATAGCAATCAGCCCCAGCATTTT.

The CDR3 here is CASSEPRASGAYEQYF. The CDR3 DNA follows: TGTGCCAGCAGTGAACCGAGGGCTAGCGGGGCCTACGAGCAGTACTTC. The chain employs TRBV6-1 and TRBJ2-7; TRBD2 matches 9 bases. The CDR3 extends over 16 amino acids. J gave up 2 bases and V 2 bases, and 7 bases lay outside the gene matches. Germline assignment: CDR1 MNHNS and CDR2 SASEGT.

This chain uses TRBV7-2 with TRBJ2-3; 12 positions agree with TRBD2. V lost 6 bases, J lost 1 base, and 2 bases stayed unmatched. CDR1 is SGHTA and CDR2 is FQGNSA in the germline V gene. The CDR3 is made up of 15 amino acids. This CDR3 is CASRLAGGGTDTQYF. The CDR3, as DNA: TGTGCCAGCAGACTAGCGGGGGGCGGCACAGATACGCAGTATTTT.

The V gene is TRBV5-1, the J gene TRBJ2-3, with 10 positions matching TRBD1. Germline CDR1 is SGHRS and CDR2 is YFSETQ. The CDR3 length is 16 residues. Losses at the gene ends were 1 base for V and 2 bases for J; bases not matched to a gene: 4. CDR3 sequence reads: CASSLRGQGPTDTQYF. The CDR3 coding sequence is TGCGCCAGCAGCTTGAGGGGACAGGGGCCCACAGATACGCAGTATTTT. The full variable domain, completed using reference TRBV5-1 and TRBJ2-3, is KAGVTQTPRYLIKTRGQQVTLSCSPISGHRSVSWYQQTPGQGLQFLFEYFSETQRNKGNFPGRFSGRQFSNSRSEMNVSTLELGDSALYLCASSLRGQGPTDTQYFGPGTRLTVL.

The rearrangement links TRBV15 to TRBJ2-5, with D tentatively TRBD2 (6 bases). CDR3 length: 15 residues. Trimming left V 0 bases short and J 4 bases short, with 12 bases between. The germline V gene has CDR1 LNHNV and CDR2 YYDKDF (reference sequence). This CDR3 reads CATSRDFAGRETQYF. In DNA form, the CDR3 reads TGTGCCACCAGCAGAGATTTTGCGGGAAGAGAGACCCAGTACTTC.

The V gene is TRBV11-2, the J gene TRBJ1-2; D unresolved. CDR3 length: 16 amino acids. V lost 4 bases, J lost 0 bases, and 15 bases lay in between. Per germline, CDR1 SGHAT and CDR2 FQNNGV. The CDR3 DNA reads as TGTGCCAGCAGCTCTAACGGAAAGGAGTCTAACTATGGCTACACCTTC. Translation gives CASSSNGKESNYGYTF.

This chain joins TRBV7-9 and TRBJ2-1; D could derive from TRBD1 or TRBD2 (5 bases each). CDR1 SEHNR and CDR2 FQNEAQ come from the germline V gene (reference sequence). Trimming left V 7 bases short and J 3 bases short, with 16 bases between. The CDR3 contains 15 residues. CDR3 sequence: CASTLWGIGYNEQFF. The CDR3, as DNA: TGTGCCAGCACCCTCTGGGGGATTGGCTACAATGAGCAGTTCTTC.

The chain employs TRBV28 and TRBJ1-2, with D uncertain. Germline assignment: CDR1 MDHEN and CDR2 SYDVKM. This CDR3 has 13 residues. The ends were cut back, 5 bases at V and 4 bases at J, with 11 bases in the middle. The CDR3 is CASSIEDFYGYTF. In DNA, the CDR3 is TGTGCCAGCAGTATCGAGGACTTCTATGGCTACACCTTC.

The gene calls are TRBV18 and TRBJ2-7, with D perhaps matching TRBD1 (5 bases). This CDR3 comprises 16 residues. V was trimmed by 0 bases and J by 2 bases, leaving 14 bases between them. Looked up from germline, CDR1 is KGHSH and CDR2 is LQKENI. CDR3 in DNA: TGTGCCAGCTCACCACCCGAGCGTAGGACACCCTACGAGCAGTACTTC. Translated, it gives CASSPPERRTPYEQYF.

The chain joins TRBV11-2 to TRBJ1-6; 7 positions agree with TRBD1. V dropped 4 bases and J dropped 7; count of bases not matched to a gene: 7. Germline V gene sequence: CDR1 SGHAT, CDR2 FQNNGV. The CDR3 length is 15 residues. The CDR3 reads CASSSTGRNNSPLHF. The CDR3 nucleotides are TGTGCCAGCAGCTCGACAGGGAGGAACAATTCACCCCTCCACTTT.

The chain combines TRBV7-2 with TRBJ2-2; D may be TRBD1 (6 bases). CDR3 length: 14 residues. V lost 4 bases, J lost 6 bases, and 12 bases lay in between. Germline-derived CDR1 and CDR2 are SGHTA and FQGNSA. For the CDR3, the DNA is TGTGCCAGCAGCTCGTCCTACAGGGCCGGGGAGCTGTTTTTT. Its protein product is CASSSSYRAGELFF.